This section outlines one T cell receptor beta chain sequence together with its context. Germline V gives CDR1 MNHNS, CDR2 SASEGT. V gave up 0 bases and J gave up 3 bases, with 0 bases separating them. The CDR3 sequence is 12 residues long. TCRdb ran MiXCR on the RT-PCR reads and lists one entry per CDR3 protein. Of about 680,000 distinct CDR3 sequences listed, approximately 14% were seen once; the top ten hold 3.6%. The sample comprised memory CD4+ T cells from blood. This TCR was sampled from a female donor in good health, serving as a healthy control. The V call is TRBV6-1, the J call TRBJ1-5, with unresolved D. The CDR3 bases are TGTGCCAGCAGTGAAGCCAATCAGCCCCAGCATTTT. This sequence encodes CASSEANQPQHF.